The 4 T cell receptor beta chains listed next were all sequenced from one sample in a study of cytomegalovirus exposure and HLA in healthy donors. The PCR contained 60 Vbeta and 13 Jbeta primers. The method was immunoSEQ multiplex PCR; TCRdb's version includes in-frame clones alone and lacks a portion of them. The sample shows fewer than 350,000 clones, roughly 90% of them seen only once. The sample consisted of PBMCs. The source of these receptors is a woman between 18 and 30 years old in good health and CMV-seronegative.

The genes are TRBV6-6 and TRBJ2-3; perhaps TRBD2 as D (7 bases). Trimming left V 6 bases short and J 6 bases short, with 19 bases between. The CDR3 is 15 residues long. In germline, CDR1 is MNHNY, CDR2 SVGAGI (reference sequence). The DNA for the CDR3 is TGTGCCAGCAGCCCCCCGGGGGGCAGGGGCGATACGCAGTATTTT. Protein sequence: CASSPPGGRGDTQYF.

V usage is TRBV7-8 and J usage is TRBJ2-2; 8 bases map to TRBD2. Germline trimming cut 1 base from V and 5 bases from J; bases unmatched to any gene: 3. The CDR3 contains 15 residues. Germline V gene data show CDR1 as SGHVS and CDR2 as FQNEAQ. CDR3 sequence: CASSLEGGGTGELFF. The CDR3 DNA sequence: TGTGCCAGCAGCTTAGAAGGCGGGGGGACCGGGGAGCTGTTTTTT.

The rearrangement uses TRBV27 and TRBJ1-4; possibly TRBD1 for D (6 bases). Per germline, CDR1 MNHEY and CDR2 SMNVEV (reference sequence). The CDR3 is 18 amino acids. Trimming left V 0 bases short and J 0 bases short, with 14 bases between. The CDR3 loop is CASSLSPAGATTNEKLFF. CDR3 sequence (DNA): TGTGCCAGCAGTTTATCCCCAGCAGGGGCGACAACTAATGAAAAACTGTTTTTT.

V usage is TRBV5-1 and J usage is TRBJ2-3, with 13 bases matching TRBD2. Per germline, CDR1 SGHRS and CDR2 YFSETQ. The CDR3 totals 15 residues. V shed 3 bases and J 6 bases; nucleotides not matched to a gene: 4. The CDR3 nucleotides are TGCGCCAGCAGCTCCGGACTAGCGGGGGATGATACGCAGTATTTT. This gives the protein CASSSGLAGDDTQYF.